A single sample gave rise to the 26 T cell receptor beta chains below, sequenced in a study of T cell changes during pregnancy in multiple sclerosis. Profiled with immunoSEQ multiplex PCR; TCRdb holds only in-frame clones, not every one. The data show tens of thousands of clones, 86% seen once. Here the sequenced sample was CD8+ T cells from peripheral blood mononuclear cells, taken in the first trimester of pregnancy. These TCRs come from a female donor in good health, enrolled as a control in a pregnancy study.

V gene TRBV5-6 combines with J gene TRBJ1-2; 8 positions agree with TRBD1. The germline gives CDR1 SGHDT, CDR2 YYEEEE. The V and J ends lost 6 bases and 5 bases, in that order; junction bases with no gene match: 21. The CDR3 has 18 residues. In nucleotides, the CDR3 is TGTGCCAGCATCGAGACAGGGGAGGTCGCTCATCGCCGATATGGCTACACCTTC. It specifies CASIETGEVAHRRYGYTF.

The genes are TRBV6-5 and TRBJ1-1; the match to TRBD1 covers 8 bases. The length of the CDR3 is 14 residues. Unmatched junction bases numbered 9, after V lost 6 bases and J lost 6 bases. The V gene's germline CDR1 is MNHEY and CDR2 SVGAGI. The CDR3, as DNA: TGTGCCAGCAGCCAGTCGCAGGGGGCCTCTGAAGCTTTCTTT. As protein: CASSQSQGASEAFF.

V usage is TRBV7-6 and J usage is TRBJ2-6, with D uncertain. Germline CDR1 and CDR2: SGHVS and FNYEAQ. The CDR3 has 16 amino acids. V was clipped by 1 base and J by 0 bases, with 7 bases between them. The CDR3 nucleotides are TGTGCCAGCAGCTTAGTTTTTAGCTCTGGGGCCAACGTCCTGACTTTC. Translating it yields CASSLVFSSGANVLTF. Full variable domain (outside the CDR3, taken from reference TRBV7-6 and TRBJ2-6): GAGVSQSPRYKVTKRGQDVALRCDPISGHVSLYWYRQALGQGPEFLTYFNYEAQQDKSGLPNDRFSAERPEGSISTLTIQRTEQRDSAMYRCASSLVFSSGANVLTFGAGSRLTVL.

This clone was counted once. The chain combines TRBV7-9 with TRBJ1-2; the D gene is possibly TRBD1 (5 bases). CDR1 and CDR2 (germline): SEHNR, FQNEAQ (reference sequence). The CDR3 totals 17 residues. Deletions cut 6 bases from V and 2 bases from J, with 22 bases between. The DNA of the CDR3 is TGTGCCAGCAGACCTCATGGGGGGGAACAACGGAACTATGGCTACACCTTC. Its translation: CASRPHGGEQRNYGYTF.

V usage is TRBV11-3 and J usage is TRBJ2-2; D unresolved. Per the germline V gene, CDR1 is SGHNT and CDR2 is YENEEA. The CDR3 contains 13 residues. The ends were cut back, 4 bases at V and 5 bases at J, with 8 bases in the middle. The CDR3 nucleotides are TGTGCCAGCAGCTCGACAACAACCGGGGAGCTGTTTTTT. The encoded protein is CASSSTTTGELFF.

The rearrangement uses TRBV12-5 and TRBJ2-2; 9 bases align to TRBD1. Germline CDR1 LGHNT, CDR2 FRNRAP. Losses at the gene ends were 10 bases for V and 3 bases for J; bases not matched to a gene: 9. The CDR3 has 15 residues. CDR3 loop: CATEGTGLDTGELFF. The CDR3 coding sequence is TGTGCTACGGAGGGGACAGGGTTGGACACCGGGGAGCTGTTTTTT. Full variable domain (rest looked up from reference TRBV12-5 and TRBJ2-2): DARVTQTPRHKVTEMGQEVTMRCQPILGHNTVFWYRQTMMQGLELLAYFRNRAPLDDSGMPKDRFSAEMPDATLATLKIQPSEPRDSAVYFCATEGTGLDTGELFFGEGSRLTVL.

The chain links TRBV4-3 to TRBJ1-2; D is unresolved. The CDR3 has 15 amino acids. Germline values: CDR1 LGHNA, CDR2 YSLEER. V dropped 0 bases and J dropped 4 bases, with 12 bases sitting between them. For the CDR3, the DNA is TGCGCCAGCAGCCAAGATCAACGCGGTAGCTATGGCTACACCTTC. As protein: CASSQDQRGSYGYTF.

This clone was detected only a few times. The chain carries TRBV27 and TRBJ2-7, with TRBD2 matching over 11 bases. Germline assignment: CDR1 MNHEY and CDR2 SMNVEV (reference sequence). This CDR3 contains 15 residues. V was pared by 5 bases and J by 3 bases, with 6 bases of the junction left unmatched. CDR3 DNA: TGTGCCAGCAGTATCACTAGCGGGGGAAACTACGAGCAGTACTTC. It encodes CASSITSGGNYEQYF.

This chain connects TRBV27 to TRBJ2-1, with 8 bases matching TRBD2. Germline V gene data show CDR1 as MNHEY and CDR2 as SMNVEV (reference sequence). Germline trimming cut 5 bases from V and 7 bases from J; bases unmatched to any gene: 4. The CDR3 covers 13 residues. In DNA form, the CDR3 reads TGTGCCAGCAGTCCGGGGGGGTTAAATGAGCAGTTCTTC. Protein: CASSPGGLNEQFF.

This clone was found once. The rearrangement joins TRBV4-3 to TRBJ2-3; the D gene is possibly TRBD2 (5 bases). The germline CDR1 and CDR2 sequences are LGHNA and YSLEER. The CDR3 runs to 16 residues. V lost 0 bases and J lost 4, with 14 bases in between. The CDR3 DNA sequence: TGCGCCAGCAGCCAAGATCGGAGAGGGTTCCCAGATACGCAGTATTTT. Amino acid sequence: CASSQDRRGFPDTQYF.

The rearrangement joins TRBV5-6 to TRBJ1-1; TRBD1 might be the D (6 bases). Germline V lookup: CDR1 SGHDT, CDR2 YYEEEE. V dropped 0 bases and J dropped 2 bases, with 8 bases sitting between them. This CDR3 comprises 14 residues. CDR3 sequence reads: CASSLGGGNTEAFF. CDR3 in DNA: TGTGCCAGCAGCTTGGGAGGGGGAAACACTGAAGCTTTCTTT.

CDR3 residues: CASSHTYEQYF. The CDR3 bases are TGTGCCAGCAGTCACACCTACGAGCAGTACTTC. This chain connects TRBV28 to TRBJ2-7; D remains ambiguous. The germline V and J ends were trimmed by 5 bases and 2 bases, with 4 bases remaining between them. The CDR3 length is 11 residues. Per germline, CDR1 MDHEN and CDR2 SYDVKM.

The genes are TRBV30 and TRBJ1-1; no clear D. This CDR3 has 13 residues. Germline CDR1 and CDR2: GTSNPN and SVGIG (reference sequence). V was cut by 7 bases and J by 0 bases, with 12 bases left in between. CDR3 in amino acids: CAYSEGMNTEAFF. The CDR3 DNA reads as TGTGCCTATAGCGAGGGAATGAACACTGAAGCTTTCTTT.

The gene calls are TRBV7-9 and TRBJ2-3; a possible D gene is TRBD1 (5 bases). The V and J ends lost 5 bases and 0 bases respectively, with 21 bases between them. The CDR3 runs 18 residues. Germline CDR1 is SEHNR and CDR2 is FQNEAQ (reference sequence). The CDR3 DNA is TGTGCCAGCAGCCACGACAGAAACAGTAATTCTAGCACAGATACGCAGTATTTT. Residues: CASSHDRNSNSSTDTQYF.

This clone showed up just a few times. The chain uses TRBV4-2 and TRBJ1-1, with D tentatively TRBD1 (5 bases). The CDR3 is 14 amino acids. Germline CDR1 is LGHNA and CDR2 is YNFKEQ. V was trimmed by 1 base and J by 1 base, leaving 7 bases between them. CDR3 loop: CASSQGGENTEAFF. CDR3 sequence (DNA): TGTGCCAGCAGCCAAGGGGGGGAGAACACTGAAGCTTTCTTT.

In its sample, this clone was seen once. The chain has TRBV19 and TRBJ2-7; 9 nucleotides line up with TRBD2. The CDR3 has 16 amino acids. The trim removed 3 bases at V and 4 bases at J, leaving 10 bases unmatched. Per germline, CDR1 LNHDA and CDR2 SQIVND (reference sequence). The chain's CDR3 is CASSMDLAGTGYEQYF. The CDR3 DNA reads TGTGCCAGTAGTATGGACCTAGCGGGGACTGGGTACGAGCAGTACTTC.

This chain uses TRBV6-6 with TRBJ2-1; D gene unclear. This CDR3 spans 15 amino acids. Deletions cut 7 bases from V and 6 bases from J, with 19 bases between. Germline assignment: CDR1 MNHNY and CDR2 SVGAGI (reference sequence). This chain's CDR3 is CASNTGDKIRNEQFF. DNA of the CDR3: TGTGCCAGCAATACCGGAGATAAAATTCGCAATGAGCAGTTCTTC.

V gene TRBV4-1 combines with J gene TRBJ2-7; maybe TRBD2 (5 bases). V gave up 1 base and J gave up 4 bases, with 14 bases separating them. The CDR3 is made up of 15 amino acids. The germline gives CDR1 MGHRA, CDR2 YSYEKL. The CDR3 sequence: CASSQGSFGNYEQYF. CDR3 DNA sequence: TGCGCCAGCAGCCAAGGGTCCTTCGGGAATTACGAGCAGTACTTC.

By share, this clone counts as medium-sized (0.01 to 0.1%). V is TRBV4-3 and J is TRBJ2-1, with D maybe TRBD2 (6 bases). CDR1 and CDR2 (germline): LGHNA, YSLEER. V lost 2 bases to trimming and J lost 3 bases, with 11 bases between them. The length of the CDR3 is 15 residues. The CDR3 sequence is CASSQRGSIYNEQFF. The CDR3 DNA reads TGCGCCAGCAGCCAACGGGGGTCCATCTACAATGAGCAGTTCTTC.

The chain is built from TRBV28 and TRBJ1-2; 10 bases align to TRBD1. The trim removed 3 bases at V and 4 bases at J, leaving 2 bases unmatched. Germline V gene data show CDR1 as MDHEN and CDR2 as SYDVKM. The CDR3 is 14 amino acids. The CDR3 DNA sequence: TGTGCCAGCAGTTTTGGACAGGGGGTCTATGGCTACACCTTC. Amino acids: CASSFGQGVYGYTF.

The chain employs TRBV27 and TRBJ2-1; TRBD1 aligns across 7 bases. Germline V gene data show CDR1 as MNHEY and CDR2 as SMNVEV (reference sequence). Trimming removed 3 bases from V and 2 bases from J; junction bases left unmatched: 4. This CDR3 comprises 15 residues. CDR3 nucleotides: TGTGCCAGCAGTTTGATCGGGACAGCCTACAATGAGCAGTTCTTC. The encoded protein is CASSLIGTAYNEQFF.

This clone was seen only a few times. The rearrangement uses TRBV19 and TRBJ1-1, with unresolved D. CDR1 LNHDA and CDR2 SQIVND come from the germline V gene (reference sequence). The germline V and J ends were trimmed by 5 bases and 6 bases, with 13 bases remaining between them. The CDR3 has 13 residues. This CDR3 is CASSPSGLSEAFF. DNA for the CDR3: TGTGCCAGTAGTCCCTCGGGATTGTCTGAAGCTTTCTTT.

This clone was detected once. This sequence joins TRBV5-1 and TRBJ1-1; 7 bases are a match to TRBD1. The CDR3 runs 16 residues. Germline CDR1 reads SGHRS; CDR2 reads YFSETQ. The ends lost 3 bases at V and 7 bases at J; junction bases unmatched: 15. Written as DNA, the CDR3 is TGCGCCAGCAGCTCACTTACCGGGACAGCAACAGGTGAAGCTTTCTTT. Amino acids: CASSSLTGTATGEAFF.

V usage is TRBV27 and J usage is TRBJ2-7; 11 bases align to TRBD2. V lost 6 bases to trimming and J lost 4 bases; unmatched junction nucleotides: 8. Germline CDR1 and CDR2: MNHEY and SMNVEV (reference sequence). The CDR3 runs 15 residues. The CDR3 DNA sequence: TGTGCCAGCAGGACCTCACTAGCGGGGGAATACGAGCAGTACTTC. As protein: CASRTSLAGEYEQYF.

This chain connects TRBV4-1 to TRBJ2-1; 8 positions match TRBD2. The CDR3 is 16 residues long. Trimming cost V 8 bases and J 0 bases; bases outside gene matches: 9. Germline CDR1 and CDR2: MGHRA and YSYEKL. CDR3 amino acids: CASSRPGGASYNEQFF. Here the CDR3 DNA reads TGCGCCAGCTCTCGACCGGGGGGGGCCTCCTACAATGAGCAGTTCTTC.

V and J are TRBV25-1 and TRBJ1-4, with TRBD1 as a possible D gene (5 bases). The germline V gene encodes CDR1 MGHDK and CDR2 SYGVNS. V gave up 4 bases and J gave up 8 bases, with 17 bases separating them. The CDR3 runs 15 residues. Here the CDR3 reads CASSGPGPGGEKLFF. The DNA of the CDR3 is TGTGCCAGCAGTGGACCGGGACCGGGAGGGGAAAAACTGTTTTTT.